The source of this T cell receptor beta chain is a study of shared clonotypes between healthy human individuals. Study context: CD8 memory received one plate per donor, CD8 naive two, CD4 memory three and CD4 naive three.

Study observations and caveats: What naive subsets generally showed was a larger estimated richness than memory subsets showed.

It was CD45RO-negative cells, positively selected for CCR7, that made up naive CD8 cells, with terminally differentiated effector memory CD45RA+ cells excluded. Each sorted subset replicate got 200 ng genomic DNA, roughly 27,000 genomes. TCRdb keeps only in-frame clones here, not all; method: immunoSEQ multiplex PCR. The data show about 550,000 clones, with roughly 95% seen just once and 0.1% to 0.11% held by the top ten. The CDR3 covers 14 residues. The V and J ends lost 3 bases and 7 bases, in that order; junction bases with no gene match: 8. Germline-derived CDR1 and CDR2 are SGDLS and YYNGEE. A word on this clone: Its antigen is unidentified.

Sequences were obtained from naive CD8+ T cells sorted from blood. This TCR came from a woman under 40 in good health. The genes are TRBV9 and TRBJ2-7, with TRBD2 matching over 9 bases. This chain's CDR3 is CASSATGTSQEQYF. DNA for the CDR3: TGTGCCAGCAGCGCCACCGGGACTAGCCAAGAGCAGTACTTC.